What follows are 15 T cell receptor beta chains derived from one specimen sequenced in a study of T cell changes during pregnancy in multiple sclerosis. The method was immunoSEQ multiplex PCR; TCRdb's version includes in-frame clones alone and lacks a portion of them. The sample yields roughly 100,000 clones, about 90% seen once. The material sequenced was peripheral blood, taken before pregnancy. These receptor sequences come from a female donor with multiple sclerosis, enrolled in a pregnancy study.

V and J are TRBV6-5 and TRBJ2-5; tentative D call: TRBD2 (5 bases). CDR3 length: 14 amino acids. Trimming removed 5 bases at V and 4 bases at J, with 14 bases between. Germline V gene lookup returns CDR1 MNHEY and CDR2 SVGAGI. Written as DNA, the CDR3 is TGTGCCAGCAGTCTCCCGGGAATAGGAGAGACCCAGTACTTC. Translated: CASSLPGIGETQYF.

The chain employs TRBV29-1 and TRBJ2-5; maybe TRBD1 (5 bases). Trimming stripped 7 bases from V and 5 bases from J, with 14 bases between. The germline V gene has CDR1 SQVTM and CDR2 ANQGSEA. The CDR3 covers 12 residues. As DNA, the CDR3 is TGCAGCGGCAGCAGGGAAGGGGAGACCCAGTACTTC. Translating gives CSGSREGETQYF.

The V call is TRBV11-3, the J call TRBJ2-3; a possible D gene is TRBD2 (7 bases). The CDR3 has 16 amino acids. V dropped 5 bases and J dropped 4 bases, with 19 bases sitting between them. Germline V gene lookup returns CDR1 SGHNT and CDR2 YENEEA. CDR3 sequence (DNA): TGTGCCAGCAGCCAAGGGGGAGGGGGGGCATCAGATACGCAGTATTTT. This gives the protein CASSQGGGGASDTQYF.

V is TRBV4-3 and J is TRBJ2-2; 7 bases align to TRBD1. This CDR3 is built from 18 residues. With V trimmed by 0 bases and J by 4 bases, 11 bases remained unmatched. Germline V gene sequence: CDR1 LGHNA, CDR2 YSLEER. CDR3 bases: TGCGCCAGCAGCCAAGATGACCACAGGGGAATAGGCACCGGGGAGCTGTTTTTT. The encoded protein is CASSQDDHRGIGTGELFF.

The gene calls are TRBV29-1 and TRBJ2-3; TRBD2 matches 7 bases. The CDR3 sequence is 14 residues long. The germline V gene encodes CDR1 SQVTM and CDR2 ANQGSEA. V shed 5 bases and J 8 bases; nucleotides not matched to a gene: 13. Here the CDR3 DNA reads TGCAGCGTTTGGGTGGCGGGAGTGTTTAGTACGCAGTATTTT. Encoded protein: CSVWVAGVFSTQYF.

V usage is TRBV5-4 and J usage is TRBJ2-1, with 12 bases aligning to TRBD2. The J segment lost 2 bases and the V segment lost 3 bases, leaving 6 bases of the junction unmatched. CDR3 length: 17 residues. The germline V gene has CDR1 SGHNT and CDR2 YYREEE (reference sequence). CDR3 sequence: CASSSTRTSGAYNEQFF. In DNA form, the CDR3 reads TGTGCCAGCAGCTCCACTAGGACTAGCGGGGCCTACAATGAGCAGTTCTTC.

CDR3 nucleotides: TGTGCCAGTACCTGGCAGGCGGCCAAGGGGTCCTATGGCTACACCTTC. It translates to CASTWQAAKGSYGYTF. This sequence joins TRBV19 and TRBJ1-2; a possible D gene is TRBD1 (5 bases). The germline V gene has CDR1 LNHDA and CDR2 SQIVND (reference sequence). The CDR3 runs 16 residues. V shed 7 bases and J shed 4 bases, with 22 bases lying between them.

The chain combines TRBV6-4 with TRBJ2-3, with D possibly being TRBD1 (6 bases). CDR3 length: 13 residues. Germline loops: CDR1 MRHNA, CDR2 SNTAGT. Trimming removed 6 bases at V and 1 base at J, with 8 bases between. Written as DNA, the CDR3 is TGTGCCAGCAGCAGACAGGGCACAGATACGCAGTATTTT. Amino acids: CASSRQGTDTQYF.

This clone was seen more than once but under ten times. The chain links TRBV10-3 to TRBJ1-1; a possible D gene is TRBD1 (5 bases). CDR3 size: 14 residues. Germline V gene sequence: CDR1 ENHRY, CDR2 SYGVKD. V was clipped by 2 bases and J by 0 bases, with 7 bases between them. CDR3 coding DNA: TGTGCCATCAGTGAGGACAGACTGAACACTGAAGCTTTCTTT. This sequence encodes CAISEDRLNTEAFF.

The chain recombines TRBV18 with TRBJ1-5, with D unclear. The V gene lost 3 bases and the J gene lost 9 bases, with 15 bases spanning the gap. The CDR3 loop spans 14 amino acids. Per germline, CDR1 KGHSH and CDR2 LQKENI. The CDR3 protein is CASSPSGFQGPQHF. CDR3 bases: TGTGCCAGCTCACCCTCGGGTTTTCAAGGGCCCCAGCATTTT.

The chain carries TRBV15 and TRBJ1-1; D may be TRBD1 (5 bases). Trimming stripped 3 bases from V and 1 base from J, with 15 bases between. Germline V gene data show CDR1 as LNHNV and CDR2 as YYDKDF (reference sequence). The CDR3 runs 16 residues. The CDR3 is CATSRGVGGANTEAFF. The CDR3 DNA reads TGTGCCACCAGCAGGGGGGTCGGAGGGGCGAACACTGAAGCTTTCTTT.

The chain joins TRBV7-3 to TRBJ2-2, with 10 bases lining up with TRBD2. After removal of 6 bases from V and 7 bases from J, the junction contained 5 bases not matched to a gene. CDR3 length: 14 residues. The germline CDR1 and CDR2 sequences are SGHTA and FQGTGA. The chain's CDR3 is CASSLAGDGGELFF. The DNA of the CDR3 is TGTGCCAGCAGTCTAGCGGGGGACGGCGGGGAGCTGTTTTTT.

The sample holds one count of this clone. The chain carries TRBV28 and TRBJ1-1; D ambiguous. Germline values: CDR1 MDHEN, CDR2 SYDVKM. This CDR3 comprises 15 residues. Between the trimmed V and J ends, which lost 1 base and 0 bases, there was a span of 9 bases. CDR3 sequence (DNA): TGTGCCAGCAGTTTATCAGGCAGCATGAACACTGAAGCTTTCTTT. It encodes CASSLSGSMNTEAFF.

J is TRBJ2-3 and V is TRBV15; D is possibly TRBD1 (5 bases). Deletions cut 4 bases from V and 2 bases from J, with 7 bases between. CDR3 length: 13 residues. Germline V lookup: CDR1 LNHNV, CDR2 YYDKDF (reference sequence). CDR3: CATSTRATDTQYF. CDR3 sequence (DNA): TGTGCCACCAGCACCAGGGCCACAGATACGCAGTATTTT. Drawing the rest from reference TRBV15 and TRBJ2-3, the complete variable domain is DAMVIQNPRYQVTQFGKPVTLSCSQTLNHNVMYWYQQKSSQAPKLLFHYYDKDFNNEADTPDNFQSRRPNTSFCFLDIRSPGLGDTAMYLCATSTRATDTQYFGPGTRLTVL.

To note about this clone: The same CDR3 arises from other DNA sequences in this sample as well. The chain couples TRBV27 to TRBJ1-1; no definite D call. V was clipped by 2 bases and J by 5 bases, with 9 bases between them. CDR3 length: 13 residues. Germline loops: CDR1 MNHEY, CDR2 SMNVEV (reference sequence). In DNA, the CDR3 is TGTGCCAGCAGTTTAGGCCGCGGGACTGAAGCTTTCTTT. Translated: CASSLGRGTEAFF.